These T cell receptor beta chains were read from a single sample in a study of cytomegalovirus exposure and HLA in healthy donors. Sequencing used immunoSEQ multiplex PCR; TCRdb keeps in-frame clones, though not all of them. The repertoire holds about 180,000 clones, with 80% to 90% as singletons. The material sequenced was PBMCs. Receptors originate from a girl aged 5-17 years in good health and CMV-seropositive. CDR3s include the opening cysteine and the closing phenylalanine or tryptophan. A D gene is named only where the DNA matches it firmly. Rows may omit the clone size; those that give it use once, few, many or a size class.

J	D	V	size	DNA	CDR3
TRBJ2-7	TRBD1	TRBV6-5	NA	TGTGCCAGCAGTAAAAACAGGGGCTACGAGCAGTACTTC	CASSKNRGYEQYF
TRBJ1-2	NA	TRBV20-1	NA	TGCAGTGCCCTAGGCCACGGGGACACCTTC	CSALGHGDTF
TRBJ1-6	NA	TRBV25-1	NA	TGTGCCAGCAGTGAATCAGGATATAATTCACCCCTCCACTTT	CASSESGYNSPLHF
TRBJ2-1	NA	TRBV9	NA	TGTGCCAGCAGCGTACAGGGTACCTCCGAGCAGTTCTTC	CASSVQGTSEQFF
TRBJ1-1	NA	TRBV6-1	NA	TGTGCCAGCAGTGAACGCGGGGCCCTAAACACTGAAGCTTTCTTT	CASSERGALNTEAFF
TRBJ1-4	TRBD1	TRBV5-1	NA	TGCGCCAGCAGCAAGGGACAGGGGGCGCGGGAGGAAAAACTGTTTTTT	CASSKGQGAREEKLFF
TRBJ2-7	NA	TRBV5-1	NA	TGCGCCAGCAGCTTGGGGCAGGGGTTCTACGAGCAGTACTTC	CASSLGQGFYEQYF
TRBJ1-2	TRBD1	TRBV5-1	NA	TGCGCCAGCAGCGCCGGGACAGGGGCTCGATTAGGCTACACCTTC	CASSAGTGARLGYTF
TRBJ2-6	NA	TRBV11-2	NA	TGTGCCAGCAGCTCGGGACTGGTCTCTGGGGCCAACGGCCTGACTTTC	CASSSGLVSGANGLTF
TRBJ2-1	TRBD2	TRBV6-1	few	TGTGCCAGCAGTAAACTAGCGGGCAGCGGGAATGAGCAGTTCTTC	CASSKLAGSGNEQFF
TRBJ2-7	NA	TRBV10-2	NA	TGCGCCAGCAGTGAGTCGGCAGGGCCCTCCTACGAGCAGTACTTC	CASSESAGPSYEQYF
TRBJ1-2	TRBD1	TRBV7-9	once	TGTGCCAGCAGCTTATCCCTGACAGGGGAGGGTGGCTACACCTTC	CASSLSLTGEGGYTF
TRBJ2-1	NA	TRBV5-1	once	TGCGCCAGCAGCTTGTCAACGAGCTCCTACAATGAGCAGTTCTTC	CASSLSTSSYNEQFF
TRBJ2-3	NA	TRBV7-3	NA	TGTGCCAGCAGCTTAAATCCAGGGAGGGGGGTTCCAGATACGCAGTATTTT	CASSLNPGRGVPDTQYF
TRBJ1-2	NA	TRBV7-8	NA	TGTGCCAGCAGCTCGGAGAATTGGCAGGGTAATGGCTACACCTTC	CASSSENWQGNGYTF
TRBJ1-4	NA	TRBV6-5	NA	TGTGCCAGCAGGCGTGAGGCCTCTAATGAAAAACTGTTTTTT	CASRREASNEKLFF
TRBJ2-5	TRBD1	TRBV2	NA	TGTGCCAGCAGTGAAATGCCGGACAGGGGAGAGGAGACCCAGTACTTC	CASSEMPDRGEETQYF
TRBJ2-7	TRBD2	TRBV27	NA	TGTGCCAGCAGTGCGGGAGGCAGCTCATATACGTACGAGCAGTACTTC	CASSAGGSSYTYEQYF
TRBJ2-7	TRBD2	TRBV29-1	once	TGCAGCGTCCATCTCATCGGGGGGAGCTCCTACGAGCAGTACTTC	CSVHLIGGSSYEQYF
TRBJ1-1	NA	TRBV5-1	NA	TGCGCCAGCAGCTTGGCGGGGGGAGTGTCTAGCACTGAAGCTTTCTTT	CASSLAGGVSSTEAFF
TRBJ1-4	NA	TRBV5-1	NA	TGCGCCAGCAGCTTGGGGAAAGCCGGGAAAAATGAAAAACTGTTTTTT	CASSLGKAGKNEKLFF
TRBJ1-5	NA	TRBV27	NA	TGTGCCAGCAGTTTAACAGAAGATAGCAATCAGCCCCAGCATTTT	CASSLTEDSNQPQHF
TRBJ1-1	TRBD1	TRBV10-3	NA	TGTGCCATCAGTGAGCATCTAGGACAGGGCAACACTGAAGCTTTCTTT	CAISEHLGQGNTEAFF
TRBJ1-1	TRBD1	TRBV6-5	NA	TGTGCCAGCAGGATGGACAGGGGAACACACACTGAAGCTTTCTTT	CASRMDRGTHTEAFF
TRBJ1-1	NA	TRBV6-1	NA	TGTGCCAGCAGTGAAGCGGGGTGGAGGGAAGCTTTCTTT	CASSEAGWREAFF
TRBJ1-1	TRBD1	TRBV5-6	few	TGTGCCAGCAGCTTCAGGGGGCAAGCTTTCTTT	CASSFRGQAFF
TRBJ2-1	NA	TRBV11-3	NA	TGTGCCAGCAGCTCGCAGTGGGGACAAGGGGATGAGCAGTTCTTC	CASSSQWGQGDEQFF
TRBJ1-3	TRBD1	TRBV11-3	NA	TGTGCCAGCAGCTTAGATCTGACAGGGGAGAGAAACACCATATATTTT	CASSLDLTGERNTIYF
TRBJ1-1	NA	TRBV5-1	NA	TGCGCCAGCAGCTTGGCCGGACTCCCGGAGAACACTGAAGCTTTCTTT	CASSLAGLPENTEAFF
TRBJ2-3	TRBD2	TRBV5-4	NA	TGTGCCAGCAGCTTGAGACTAGCAGGAGCAGATACGCAGTATTTT	CASSLRLAGADTQYF
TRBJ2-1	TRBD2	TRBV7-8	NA	TGTGCCAGCAGCTTAAGGAAAGCGGGGGGGTCTGAGCAGTTCTTC	CASSLRKAGGSEQFF
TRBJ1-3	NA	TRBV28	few	TGTGCCAGCAGTCCGCCGTTCAGCTCTGGAAACACCATATATTTT	CASSPPFSSGNTIYF
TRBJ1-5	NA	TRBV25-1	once	TGTGCCAGCAGTGAATCAAGAGGCATCCACAATCAGCCCCAGCATTTT	CASSESRGIHNQPQHF
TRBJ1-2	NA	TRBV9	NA	TGTGCCAGCAGCGTAGGATCAGGGTCGGACTATGGCTACACCTTC	CASSVGSGSDYGYTF
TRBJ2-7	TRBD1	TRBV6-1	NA	TGTGCCAGCAGTGTCGTCTTTGGGACAGGATCCTACGAGCAGTACTTC	CASSVVFGTGSYEQYF
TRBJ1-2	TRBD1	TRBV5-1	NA	TGCGCCAGCAGCTATACAGGGGACACCTATGGCTACACCTTC	CASSYTGDTYGYTF
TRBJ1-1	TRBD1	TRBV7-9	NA	TGTGCCAGCAGCTTTCTCGAGGGGGCAGTCGCTGAAGCTCTCTTT	CASSFLEGAVAEALF
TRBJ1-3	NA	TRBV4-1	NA	TGCGCCAGCAGCCAATTCGCGAGCTCTGGAAACACCATATATTTT	CASSQFASSGNTIYF
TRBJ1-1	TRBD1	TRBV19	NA	TGTGCCAGTAGTATTTGGGGACAGGGAACGTCCGGCACTGAAGCTTTCTTT	CASSIWGQGTSGTEAFF
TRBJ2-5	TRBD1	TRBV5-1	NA	TGCGCCAGCAGCATACCGACAGGGCAAGAGACCCAGTACTTC	CASSIPTGQETQYF
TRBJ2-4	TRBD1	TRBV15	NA	TGTGCCACCAGGGTACAAAGGGGGCCAGAAAACATTCAGTACTTC	CATRVQRGPENIQYF
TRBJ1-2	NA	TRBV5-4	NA	TGTGCCAGCAGCGTTGCATCAGTCGATAACTATGGCTACACCTTC	CASSVASVDNYGYTF
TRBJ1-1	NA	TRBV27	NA	TGTGCCAGCAGTTTAAACAGCCACACTGAAGCTTTCTTT	CASSLNSHTEAFF
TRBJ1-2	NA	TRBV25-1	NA	TGTGCCAGCTCCGGTACTGGCTACACCTTC	CASSGTGYTF
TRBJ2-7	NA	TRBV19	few	TGTGCCAGTAGTATCTCAGACAGGTCTCGACATTACGAGCAGTACTTC	CASSISDRSRHYEQYF
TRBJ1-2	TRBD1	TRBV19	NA	TGTGCCAGTAGTTCCGTGGACAGGGGGCAGGCTAACTATGGCTACACCTTC	CASSSVDRGQANYGYTF
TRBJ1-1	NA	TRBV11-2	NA	TGTGCCAGCAGGCCCCAGGGAACTGAAGCTTTCTTT	CASRPQGTEAFF
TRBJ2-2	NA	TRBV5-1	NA	TGCGCCAGCAGCGAGGAGGGTCACACCGGGGAGCTGTTTTTT	CASSEEGHTGELFF
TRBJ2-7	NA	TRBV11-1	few	TGTGCCAGCAGTTTTAGCTCCTACGAGCAGTACTTC	CASSFSSYEQYF
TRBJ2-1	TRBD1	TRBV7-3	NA	TGTGCCAGCAGTTCATCAGGGGGTACTAGGTACAATGAGCAGTTCTTC	CASSSSGGTRYNEQFF
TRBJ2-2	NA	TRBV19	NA	TGTGCCAGTAGCCCGGGACATACGAACACCGGGGAGCTGTTTTTT	CASSPGHTNTGELFF
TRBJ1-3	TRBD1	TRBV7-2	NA	TGTGCCAGCAGCTTAAAAGTACAGGGGGCAACTGGAAACACCATATATTTT	CASSLKVQGATGNTIYF
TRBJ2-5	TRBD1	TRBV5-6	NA	TGTGCCAGCAGCTACCGGGACAGAGAGACCCAGTACTTC	CASSYRDRETQYF
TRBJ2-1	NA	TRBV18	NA	TGTGCCAGCTCACCCACCAGGGGCTATGAGCAGTTCTTC	CASSPTRGYEQFF
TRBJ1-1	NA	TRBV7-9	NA	TGTGCCAGTCCCCCCGGGGTTCCGTCTGCGGACACTGAAGCTTTCTTT	CASPPGVPSADTEAFF
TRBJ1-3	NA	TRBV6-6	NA	TGTGCCAGCTTTGGGCTTGGGTCTGGAAACACCATATATTTT	CASFGLGSGNTIYF
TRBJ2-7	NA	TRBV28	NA	TGTGCCAGCAGCCCGGCAGGGACTCGCGAGCAGTACTTC	CASSPAGTREQYF
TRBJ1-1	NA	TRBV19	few	TGTGCCAGTAGTGCTGCATCCGAGGCTTTCTTT	CASSAASEAFF
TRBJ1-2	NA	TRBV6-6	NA	TGTGCCAGCACCCCGGGGGGAACTAACTATGGCTACACCTTC	CASTPGGTNYGYTF